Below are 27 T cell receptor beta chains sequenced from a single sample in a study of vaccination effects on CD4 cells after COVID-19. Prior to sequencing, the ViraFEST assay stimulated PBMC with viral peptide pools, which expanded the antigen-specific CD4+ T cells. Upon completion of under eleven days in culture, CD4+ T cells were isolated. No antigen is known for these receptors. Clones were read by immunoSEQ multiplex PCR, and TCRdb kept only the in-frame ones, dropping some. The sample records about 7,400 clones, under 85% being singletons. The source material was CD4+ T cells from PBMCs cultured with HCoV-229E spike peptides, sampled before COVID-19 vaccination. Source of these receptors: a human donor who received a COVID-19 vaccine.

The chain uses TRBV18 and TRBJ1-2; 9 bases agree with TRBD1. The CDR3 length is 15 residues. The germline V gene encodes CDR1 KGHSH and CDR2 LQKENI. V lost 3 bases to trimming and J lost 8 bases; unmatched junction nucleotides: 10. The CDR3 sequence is CASSPSGTGKAGYTF. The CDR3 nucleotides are TGTGCCAGCTCACCGTCCGGGACAGGGAAGGCGGGCTACACCTTC. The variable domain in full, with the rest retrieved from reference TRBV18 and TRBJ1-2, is NAGVMQNPRHLVRRRGQEARLRCSPMKGHSHVYWYRQLPEEGLKFMVYLQKENIIDESGMPKERFSAEFPKEGPSILRIQQVVRGDSAAYFCASSPSGTGKAGYTFGSGTRLTVV.

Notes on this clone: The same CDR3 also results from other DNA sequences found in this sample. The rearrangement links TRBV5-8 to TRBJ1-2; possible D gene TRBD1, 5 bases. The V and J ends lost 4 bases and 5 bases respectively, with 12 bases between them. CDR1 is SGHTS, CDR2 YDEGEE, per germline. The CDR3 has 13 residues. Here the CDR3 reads CASSLVGEYGYTF. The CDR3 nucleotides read TGTGCCAGCAGCCTGGTAGGGGAATATGGCTACACCTTC.

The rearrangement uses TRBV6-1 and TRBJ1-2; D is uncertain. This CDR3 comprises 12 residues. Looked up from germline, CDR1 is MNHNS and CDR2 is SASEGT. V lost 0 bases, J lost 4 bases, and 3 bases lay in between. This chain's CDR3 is CASSEAGYGYTF. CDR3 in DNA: TGTGCCAGCAGTGAAGCCGGCTATGGCTACACCTTC.

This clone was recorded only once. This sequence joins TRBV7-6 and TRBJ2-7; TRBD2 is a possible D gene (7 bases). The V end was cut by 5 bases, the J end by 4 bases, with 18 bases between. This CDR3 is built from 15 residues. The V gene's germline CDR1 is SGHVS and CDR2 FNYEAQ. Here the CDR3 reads CASSHGGLRRYEQYF. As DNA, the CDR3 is TGTGCCAGCAGCCACGGGGGGCTCCGCCGATACGAGCAGTACTTC. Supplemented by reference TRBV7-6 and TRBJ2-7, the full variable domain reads GAGVSQSPRYKVTKRGQDVALRCDPISGHVSLYWYRQALGQGPEFLTYFNYEAQQDKSGLPNDRFSAERPEGSISTLTIQRTEQRDSAMYRCASSHGGLRRYEQYFGPGTRLTVT.

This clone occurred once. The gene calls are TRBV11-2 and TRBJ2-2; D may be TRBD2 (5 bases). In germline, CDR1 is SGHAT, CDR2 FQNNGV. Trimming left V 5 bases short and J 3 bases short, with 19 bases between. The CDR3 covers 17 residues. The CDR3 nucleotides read TGTGCCAGCAGCCTCTCCGCGGGCAGAATCGACACCGGGGAGCTGTTTTTT. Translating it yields CASSLSAGRIDTGELFF.

The CDR3 nucleotides read TGTGCCATCAGTGAGAGGACGGGGGGGCGGGACGAGCAGTACTTC. This translates into CAISERTGGRDEQYF. The J gene is TRBJ2-7, the V gene TRBV10-3, with 8 nucleotides matching TRBD2. Trimming at V came to 2 bases and at J to 5 bases, leaving 8 bases not matched to a gene. The CDR3 runs to 15 residues. Germline loops: CDR1 ENHRY, CDR2 SYGVKD.

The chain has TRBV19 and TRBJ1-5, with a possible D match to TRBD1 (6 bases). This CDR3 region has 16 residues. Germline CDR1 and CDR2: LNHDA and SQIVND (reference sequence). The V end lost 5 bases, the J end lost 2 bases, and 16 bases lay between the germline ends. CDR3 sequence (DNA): TGTGCCAGTAGTCCCCCAGGGGAAATAGGCAATCAGCCCCAGCATTTT. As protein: CASSPPGEIGNQPQHF.

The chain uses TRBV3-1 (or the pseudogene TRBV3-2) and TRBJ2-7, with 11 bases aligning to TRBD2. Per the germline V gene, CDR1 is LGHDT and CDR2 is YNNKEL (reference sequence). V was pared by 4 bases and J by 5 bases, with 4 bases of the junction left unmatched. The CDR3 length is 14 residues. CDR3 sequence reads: CASSRSGRANEQYF. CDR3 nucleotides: TGTGCCAGCAGCCGTAGCGGGAGGGCTAACGAGCAGTACTTC.

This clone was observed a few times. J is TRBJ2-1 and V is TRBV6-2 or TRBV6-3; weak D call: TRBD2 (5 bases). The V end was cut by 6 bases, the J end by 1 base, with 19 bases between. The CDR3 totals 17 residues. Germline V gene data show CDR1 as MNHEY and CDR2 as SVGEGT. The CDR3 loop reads CASSPNWWAGSYNEQFF. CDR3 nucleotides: TGTGCCAGCAGCCCCAATTGGTGGGCGGGTTCCTACAATGAGCAGTTCTTC.

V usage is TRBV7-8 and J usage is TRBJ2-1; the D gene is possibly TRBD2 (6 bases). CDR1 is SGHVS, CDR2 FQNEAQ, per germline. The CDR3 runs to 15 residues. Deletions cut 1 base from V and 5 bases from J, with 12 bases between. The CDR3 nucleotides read TGTGCCAGCAGCTTAGTCGGGGGAGCAGACAATGAGCAGTTCTTC. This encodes CASSLVGGADNEQFF.

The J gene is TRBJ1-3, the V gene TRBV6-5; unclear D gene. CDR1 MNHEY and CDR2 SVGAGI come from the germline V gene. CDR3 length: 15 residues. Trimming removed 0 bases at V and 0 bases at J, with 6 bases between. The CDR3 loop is CASSYSISSGNTIYF. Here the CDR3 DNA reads TGTGCCAGCAGTTACTCTATAAGCTCTGGAAACACCATATATTTT.

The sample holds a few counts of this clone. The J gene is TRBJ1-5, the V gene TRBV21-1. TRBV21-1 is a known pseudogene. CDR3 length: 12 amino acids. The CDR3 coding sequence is TGTGCCAGCACCGGGACTGGTCAGCCCCAGCATTTT. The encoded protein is CASTGTGQPQHF.

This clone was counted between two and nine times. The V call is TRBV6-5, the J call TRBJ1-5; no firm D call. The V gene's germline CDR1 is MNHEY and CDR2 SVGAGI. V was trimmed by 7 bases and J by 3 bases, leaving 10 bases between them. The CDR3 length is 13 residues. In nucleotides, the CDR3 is TGTGCCAGCATTCCAAATTTCAATCAGCCCCAGCATTTT. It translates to CASIPNFNQPQHF.

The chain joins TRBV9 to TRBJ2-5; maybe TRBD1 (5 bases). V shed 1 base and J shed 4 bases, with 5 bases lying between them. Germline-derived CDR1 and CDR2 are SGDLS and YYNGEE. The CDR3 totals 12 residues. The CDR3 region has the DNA TGTGCCAGCAGCGTACAGGGAGAGACCCAGTACTTC. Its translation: CASSVQGETQYF.

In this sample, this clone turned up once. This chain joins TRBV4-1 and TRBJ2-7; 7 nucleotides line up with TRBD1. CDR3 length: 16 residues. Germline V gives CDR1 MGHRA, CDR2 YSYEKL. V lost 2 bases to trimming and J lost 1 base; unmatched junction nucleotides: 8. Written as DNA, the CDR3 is TGCGCCAGCAGCCAATTTGTAACAGGGGATTCCTACGAGCAGTACTTC. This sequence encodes CASSQFVTGDSYEQYF.

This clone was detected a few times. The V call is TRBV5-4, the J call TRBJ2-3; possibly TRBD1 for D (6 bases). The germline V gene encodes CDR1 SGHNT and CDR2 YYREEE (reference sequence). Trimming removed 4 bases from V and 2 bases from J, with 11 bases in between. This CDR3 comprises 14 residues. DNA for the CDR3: TGTGCCAGCAGCACCGGACAGCCCACAGATACGCAGTATTTT. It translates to CASSTGQPTDTQYF. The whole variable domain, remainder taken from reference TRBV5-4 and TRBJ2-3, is ETGVTQSPTHLIKTRGQQVTLRCSSQSGHNTVSWYQQALGQGPQFIFQYYREEENGRGNFPPRFSGLQFPNYSSELNVNALELDDSALYLCASSTGQPTDTQYFGPGTRLTVL.

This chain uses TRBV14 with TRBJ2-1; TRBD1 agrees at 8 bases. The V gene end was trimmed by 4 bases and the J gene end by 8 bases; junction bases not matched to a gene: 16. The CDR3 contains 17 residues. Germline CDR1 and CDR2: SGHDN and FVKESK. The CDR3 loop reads CASSPSPGQGRWDEQFF. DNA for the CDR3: TGTGCCAGCAGCCCCTCACCAGGACAGGGTAGGTGGGATGAGCAGTTCTTC.

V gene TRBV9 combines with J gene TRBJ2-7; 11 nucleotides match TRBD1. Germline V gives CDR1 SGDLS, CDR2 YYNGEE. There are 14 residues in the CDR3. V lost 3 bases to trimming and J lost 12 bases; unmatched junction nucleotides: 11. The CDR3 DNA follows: TGTGCCAGCAGCGCCCGGGACAGGGGGACTACAAGGTACTTC. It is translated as CASSARDRGTTRYF.

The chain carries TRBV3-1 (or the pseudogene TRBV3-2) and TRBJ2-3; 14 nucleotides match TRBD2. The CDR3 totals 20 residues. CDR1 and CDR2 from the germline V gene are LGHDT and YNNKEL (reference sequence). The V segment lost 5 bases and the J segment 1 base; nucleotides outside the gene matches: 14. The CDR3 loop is CASSSFGLAGGRAGTDTQYF. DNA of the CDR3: TGTGCCAGCAGCTCCTTTGGACTAGCGGGGGGTAGGGCTGGCACAGATACGCAGTATTTT.

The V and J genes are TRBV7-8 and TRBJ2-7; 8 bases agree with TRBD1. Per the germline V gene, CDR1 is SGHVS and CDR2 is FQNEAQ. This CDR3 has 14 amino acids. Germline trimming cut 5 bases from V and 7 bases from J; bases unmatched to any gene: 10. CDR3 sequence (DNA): TGTGCCAGCAGCATGAAGCGGACAGGGCGGGAGCAGTACTTC. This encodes CASSMKRTGREQYF.

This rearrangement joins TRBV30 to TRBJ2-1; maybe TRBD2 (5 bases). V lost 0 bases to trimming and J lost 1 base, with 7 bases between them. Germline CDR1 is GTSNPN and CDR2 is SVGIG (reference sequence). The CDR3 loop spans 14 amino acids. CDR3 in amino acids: CAWSVGGSYNEQFF. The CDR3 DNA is TGTGCCTGGAGTGTAGGAGGATCCTACAATGAGCAGTTCTTC.

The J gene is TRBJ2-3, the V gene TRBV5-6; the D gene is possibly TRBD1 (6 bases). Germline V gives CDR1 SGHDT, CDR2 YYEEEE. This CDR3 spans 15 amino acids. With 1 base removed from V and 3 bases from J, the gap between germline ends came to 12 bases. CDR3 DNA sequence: TGTGCCAGCAGCTTGAGGGCAGGGGATACAGATACGCAGTATTTT. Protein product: CASSLRAGDTDTQYF.

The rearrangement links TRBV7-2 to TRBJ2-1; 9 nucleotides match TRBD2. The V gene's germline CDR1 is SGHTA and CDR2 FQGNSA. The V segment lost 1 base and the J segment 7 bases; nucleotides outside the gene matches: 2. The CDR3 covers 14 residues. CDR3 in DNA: TGTGCCAGCAGCTTAGTGGGACTAGCTAATGAGCAGTTCTTC. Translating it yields CASSLVGLANEQFF.

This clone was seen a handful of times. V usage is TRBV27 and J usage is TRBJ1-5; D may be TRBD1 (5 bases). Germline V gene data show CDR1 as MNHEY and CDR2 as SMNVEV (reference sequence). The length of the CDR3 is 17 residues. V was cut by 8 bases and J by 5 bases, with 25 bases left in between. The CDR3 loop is CASRPWSLQDRYQPQHF. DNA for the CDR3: TGTGCCAGCCGTCCCTGGAGCCTCCAAGACAGATATCAGCCCCAGCATTTT.

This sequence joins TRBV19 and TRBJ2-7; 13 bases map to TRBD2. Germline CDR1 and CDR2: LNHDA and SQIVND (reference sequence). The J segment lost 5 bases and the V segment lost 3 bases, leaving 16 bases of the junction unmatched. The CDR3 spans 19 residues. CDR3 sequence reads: CASSIYTSGRAVPCHEQYF. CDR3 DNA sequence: TGTGCCAGTAGTATTTATACTAGCGGGAGGGCCGTACCTTGCCACGAGCAGTACTTC.

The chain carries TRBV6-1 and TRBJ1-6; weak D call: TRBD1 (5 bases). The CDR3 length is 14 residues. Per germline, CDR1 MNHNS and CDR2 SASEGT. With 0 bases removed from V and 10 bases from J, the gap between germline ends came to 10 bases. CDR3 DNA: TGTGCCAGCAGTGAAGCAGGGGTCGGGTCACCCCTCCACTTT. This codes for CASSEAGVGSPLHF.

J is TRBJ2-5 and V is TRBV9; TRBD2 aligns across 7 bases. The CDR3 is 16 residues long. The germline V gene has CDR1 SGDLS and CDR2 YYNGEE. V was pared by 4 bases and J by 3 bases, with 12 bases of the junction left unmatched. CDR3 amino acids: CASSSSGLGFEETQYF. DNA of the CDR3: TGTGCCAGCAGCTCCTCCGGACTAGGATTCGAAGAGACCCAGTACTTC.